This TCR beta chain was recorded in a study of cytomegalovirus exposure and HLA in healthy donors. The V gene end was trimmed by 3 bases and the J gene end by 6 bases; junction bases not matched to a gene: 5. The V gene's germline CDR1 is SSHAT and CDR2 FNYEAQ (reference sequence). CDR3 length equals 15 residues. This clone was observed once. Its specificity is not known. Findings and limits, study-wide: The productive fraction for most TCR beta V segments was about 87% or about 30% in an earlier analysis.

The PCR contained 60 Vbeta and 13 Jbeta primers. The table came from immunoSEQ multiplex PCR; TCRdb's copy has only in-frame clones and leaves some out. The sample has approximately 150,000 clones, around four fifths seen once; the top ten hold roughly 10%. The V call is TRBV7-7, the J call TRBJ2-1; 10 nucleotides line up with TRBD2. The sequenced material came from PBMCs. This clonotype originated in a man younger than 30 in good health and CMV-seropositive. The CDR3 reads CASSLVSGRSNEQFF. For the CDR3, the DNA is TGTGCCAGCAGCTTGGTTAGCGGGAGGTCCAATGAGCAGTTCTTC.